Many counts were recorded for the clone carrying this TCR beta chain. The time point denotes: after trial treatment. Treatment in this sample: LDRT plus nivolumab, ipilimumab, low-dose cyclophosphamide and aspirin (RACIN trial). Donors, who were enrolled in a single-arm phase I dose-escalation trial, received nivolumab, ipilimumab, aspirin, low-dose cyclophosphamide and low-dose radiotherapy. This entry comes from a study of low-dose radiotherapy and immunotherapy resistance in tumors. Turning to the study itself: Dosing of intravenous cyclophosphamide at 200 mg/m2 occurred every two weeks and took place one day prior to radiation and immunotherapy.

TRAV and TRBV primers primed cDNA for both TCRalpha and TCRbeta. A roughly 20-cycle PCR with a constant-region primer and V-primer adapter amplified TCRs. Using its own MiXCR run on the reads, TCRdb lists one record per CDR3 protein. The table lists 65,000 to 85,000 distinct CDR3 sequences, over 15% of them singletons. Sequenced here: PBMCs, sampled after low-dose radiotherapy plus immunotherapy. This TCR was recovered from a male donor with prostate cancer.

Written as DNA, the CDR3 is TGCGCCAGCAGCCAAGAGTGGGCGGGAGGGACGGAGCAGTACTTC. It codes for CASSQEWAGGTEQYF. The V call is TRBV4-1, the J call TRBJ2-7; 9 nucleotides line up with TRBD2. This CDR3 spans 15 amino acids. The V gene end was trimmed by 0 bases and the J gene end by 7 bases; junction bases not matched to a gene: 7. The germline CDR1 and CDR2 sequences are MGHRA and YSYEKL.